One and the same sample provided the 8 T cell receptor beta chains below, sequenced in a study of shared clonotypes between healthy human individuals. The naive CD8 population came from CD45RO-negative cells selected for CCR7, without terminally differentiated effector memory CD45RA+ cells. Profiling relied on immunoSEQ multiplex PCR, and the TCRdb table lists in-frame clones only, not all of them. Among hundreds of thousands of clones listed, about 95% were seen once. The sample taken for sequencing was naive CD8+ T cells sorted from blood. Every receptor here comes from a woman aged 25-40 years in good health.

About this clone itself: The sample holds other DNA sequences that translate to the same CDR3. The J gene is TRBJ2-7, the V gene TRBV27; TRBD2 matches at 13 bases. The CDR3 consists of 15 residues. The germline V gene has CDR1 MNHEY and CDR2 SMNVEV (reference sequence). The J segment lost 7 bases and the V segment lost 5 bases, leaving 8 bases of the junction unmatched. The CDR3 reads CASSPGTSGKGEQYF. Written as DNA, the CDR3 is TGTGCCAGCAGTCCAGGGACTAGCGGGAAGGGGGAGCAGTACTTC.

The rearrangement links TRBV28 to TRBJ2-7, with D perhaps matching TRBD1 or TRBD2 (5 bases each). V was clipped by 5 bases and J by 1 base, with 21 bases between them. The CDR3 has 17 residues. Germline V gene data show CDR1 as MDHEN and CDR2 as SYDVKM. The CDR3 sequence is CASSPEAGTSGSYEQYF. Written as DNA, the CDR3 is TGTGCCAGCAGTCCCGAAGCTGGGACCTCAGGGTCCTACGAGCAGTACTTC.

The genes are TRBV27 and TRBJ1-1; perhaps TRBD1 as D (6 bases). The V gene lost 5 bases and the J gene lost 11 bases, with 12 bases spanning the gap. The CDR3 runs to 11 residues. Per germline, CDR1 MNHEY and CDR2 SMNVEV (reference sequence). This CDR3 is CASSEGGTAFF. The CDR3 DNA sequence: TGTGCCAGCAGTGAGGGGGGTACGGCTTTCTTT.

The chain uses TRBV5-8 and TRBJ2-1; no clear D gene. V was pared by 5 bases and J by 0 bases, with 9 bases between. CDR1 and CDR2 (germline): SGHTS, YDEGEE. This CDR3 region has 14 residues. The chain's CDR3 is CASRHDNSYNEQFF. CDR3 DNA sequence: TGTGCCAGCAGACATGACAACTCCTACAATGAGCAGTTCTTC.

The rearrangement joins TRBV21-1 to TRBJ2-3. TRBV21-1 is classified as a pseudogene. The CDR3 extends over 19 amino acids. The CDR3 spells CASSKEGGKRDLYTDTQYF. The CDR3 DNA is TGTGCCAGCAGCAAAGAGGGTGGGAAGAGAGACCTATACACAGATACGCAGTATTTT.

The chain carries TRBV7-6 and TRBJ2-7, with 10 bases aligning to TRBD2. Germline-derived CDR1 and CDR2 are SGHVS and FNYEAQ. V dropped 1 base and J dropped 1; count of bases not matched to a gene: 7. This CDR3 has 17 residues. The CDR3: CASSLGQGLAYSYEQYF. The CDR3 DNA reads TGTGCCAGCAGCTTAGGACAGGGACTAGCGTATTCCTACGAGCAGTACTTC.

This chain joins TRBV14 and TRBJ2-5; D not resolved. The J call could be wrong; TRBJ2-7 is a better fit for the DNA end. Germline values: CDR1 SGHDN, CDR2 FVKESK. The CDR3 covers 12 residues. This CDR3 is CASSSLGHEQYF. The CDR3 nucleotides are TGTGCCAGCAGCTCGTTGGGCCACGAGCAGTACTTC.

The chain is built from TRBV2 and TRBJ1-5, with a possible D match to TRBD1 (5 bases). V lost 4 bases and J 6 bases, leaving 13 bases between the germline ends. Germline values: CDR1 SNHLY, CDR2 FYNNEI. This CDR3 has 14 residues. The CDR3 region is CASSGGTRRQPQHF. The CDR3 DNA reads TGTGCCAGCAGTGGCGGGACTCGTCGTCAGCCCCAGCATTTT. Drawing the rest from reference TRBV2 and TRBJ1-5, the complete variable domain is EPEVTQTPSHQVTQMGQEVILRCVPISNHLYFYWYRQILGQKVEFLVSFYNNEISEKSEIFDDQFSVERPDGSNFTLKIRSTKLEDSAMYFCASSGGTRRQPQHFGDGTRLSIL.